The entry that follows covers one T cell receptor (beta chain) sequence. Its recognized antigen is unknown. No base quality values were provided; no much bigger clone lies one nucleotide off. Library preparation employed 5' RACE. The sequencing machine was an Illumina HiSeq 2500. A second PCR of 7 to 11 cycles was performed with a sample-barcoded 5' primer and a J-beta primer mix. Each TCR beta cDNA molecule received a unique molecular identifier from a template-switch 5' adaptor carrying 12 random nucleotides. At least 2.5 million CDR3-containing paired-end reads were obtained from each sample. First-strand cDNA was synthesized from all RNA with the Mint cDNA synthesis kit, primed by a TRBC-specific oligonucleotide. Following uracil-DNA glycosylase treatment, all cDNA underwent a first 18-cycle PCR with the universal primers M1SS and BC2_uni_R. Regarding the original processing steps: Each sample was normalized by randomly selecting 1 million high-quality reads, each carrying a distinct molecular identifier. Instead of being binned into consensus sequences, reads that shared molecular identifiers were thrown out. MiTCR, set to a Q25 quality threshold and the strictest error-elimination algorithm, was used for CDR3 identification, clonotype clustering and error correction. A nonparametric unseen species model using Euler transformation provided a lower-bound estimate of total TCR beta diversity. The raw public data were reprocessed by TCRdb itself: fastp quality trimming at Q25, MiXCR clonotype calling, in-frame beta chains only. CDR3 protein sequences are deduplicated, and each keeps its most common genes and DNA. TCRdb's processing, not the authors' own work, is the source of the V and J calls. Across this sample there are hundreds of thousands of distinct CDR3 sequences, with 20% to 30% seen only once. Under 9.5% of the sample is taken by the ten largest.

The CDR3 has 14 amino acids, counting the end cysteine and phenylalanine. Of the read, only the CDR3 DNA is kept; its 42 bases are in frame from base 1. V loses 0 bases of germline sequence and J loses 7 bases, and the interval between the two ends is 11 bases. From a lookup of the germline V gene, CDR1 and CDR2 are SGHRS and YFSETQ. The entry originates in a study of blood T cells in healthy people across ages (dated by TCRdb to the mid-2010s). A note on the overall study: In model experiments, roughly one uniquely barcoded TCR beta cDNA molecule per two T cells was captured by template switching. Age-related changes in TCR beta repertoire diversity were measured in the study by deep sequencing normalized with unique cDNA molecular identifiers. The donors were split into four age groups: young (average 16 years), middle-aged (about 40), aged (62) and long-lived (roughly 80). Two additional independent replicas of 1 million unique cDNA reads from the same blood draw were analyzed for two donors (one aged 18 to 29 and one aged 80 or older). Results and caveats for the whole study, not just this receptor: Compared with the aged group, more naive CD4+ T cells, fewer expanded clones and increased TCR diversity were shown by the long-lived group, suggesting age selection. The CMV infection status of donors was not known, potentially confounding age-related changes in expanded clonotypes. As age increased, observed TCR beta diversity per million T cells dropped in a roughly linear way, and a significant reduction was already evident by age 40. Estimates of total diversity based on one million sequenced T cells were regarded as lower bounds and as underestimates. Observed TCR beta diversity correlated strongly with the percentage of naive T cells measured by flow cytometry. Conclusive comparison of naive and antigen-experienced compartments was prevented by the profiling of bulk unsorted PBMCs.

The donors were 40 or so Caucasian individuals from Russia, aged roughly 6 to 100 years, who were systemically healthy. Roughly 9 milliliters of peripheral blood were drawn from each donor into EDTA-treated Vacutainer tubes. PBMCs were isolated by Ficoll-Paque density-gradient centrifugation, with at least 7 million obtained per sample. Trizol reagent was used to extract total RNA from PBMCs, with at least 6 micrograms per sample. For every donor, flow cytometry on a PBMC aliquot measured the percentage of naive CD45RAhigh/CD27high T cells. The same sample was also used in a study of T cells of mothers and their children. From that second study: Nine systemically healthy Caucasian individuals served as donors, namely three mothers together with their six children. cDNA synthesis consumed the entire amount of extracted RNA, loaded at approximately 1.4 ug RNA in each 15 ul reaction. In the second PCR, the M1S primer added sample barcodes and 2-4 random nucleotides. Over 10 million TCR beta CDR3 reads came from each mother, compared with some 3.1 million reads from each child. TCR recombination output is similarly shaped by thymic selection in related and unrelated pairs, with a minor effect exerted by inherited differences. Normalized repertoire overlap was always slightly but never significantly higher in related than unrelated mother-child pairs. With a sensitivity of about 100 clones per million clonotypes, no persistent microchimeric T cell clones were detected. Deep NGS was used in the study to compare the TCR beta repertoires of mothers and children and to look for features that separate related mother-child pairs from unrelated individuals. The mean age was around 40 +/- 4 years for the mothers and around 11 +/- 4 years for the children. Libraries were sequenced on Illumina HiSeq 2000 with 100+100 nt paired-end reads after adapter ligation with NEBNext reagents. To avoid cross-contamination, the mother libraries and the child libraries were prepared a month apart and sequenced in separate runs. Between roughly 450,000 and 2,000,000 distinct TCR beta clonotypes were identified per donor. Naive TCR beta clonotypes were estimated from low-frequency clonotypes matched to each donor's FACS-determined naive share, without sorting.

This TCR came from a boy aged 5-17 years in good health. The rearrangement joined TRBV5-1 to TRBJ2-1; the D gene could be either TRBD1 or TRBD2, each agreeing at 5 bases. Sequencing used blood. The CDR3 region: CASSLGGPANEQFF. The nucleotide sequence is given as TGCGCCAGCAGCTTGGGGGGACCTGCAAATGAGCAGTTCTTC.